The entry below describes one TCR beta chain. The data stem from a study of T cells after yellow fever vaccination. Deletions cut 2 bases from V and 1 base from J, with 5 bases between. The germline CDR1 and CDR2 sequences are SGHTA and FQGNSA. The CDR3 loop spans 13 amino acids. Conversion of TCR transcripts into cDNA relied on 5'RACE template switching, which added a universal primer site and UMIs. TCRdb reanalysed the 5' RACE reads using MiXCR and keeps one entry per CDR3 protein. The data contain a few hundred thousand distinct CDR3 sequences, about 5.2% of them seen just once; the ten biggest clones take up around 3.5%.

The source is a young man who received the YFV17D yellow fever vaccine. The rearrangement uses TRBV7-2 and TRBJ1-1, with D unclear. This specimen consisted of CD4+ T cells sorted from PBMCs, obtained on the day of the yellow fever booster vaccination. The DNA of the CDR3 is TGTGCCAGCAGCTTAATCAAGAACACTGAAGCTTTCTTT. It codes for CASSLIKNTEAFF.